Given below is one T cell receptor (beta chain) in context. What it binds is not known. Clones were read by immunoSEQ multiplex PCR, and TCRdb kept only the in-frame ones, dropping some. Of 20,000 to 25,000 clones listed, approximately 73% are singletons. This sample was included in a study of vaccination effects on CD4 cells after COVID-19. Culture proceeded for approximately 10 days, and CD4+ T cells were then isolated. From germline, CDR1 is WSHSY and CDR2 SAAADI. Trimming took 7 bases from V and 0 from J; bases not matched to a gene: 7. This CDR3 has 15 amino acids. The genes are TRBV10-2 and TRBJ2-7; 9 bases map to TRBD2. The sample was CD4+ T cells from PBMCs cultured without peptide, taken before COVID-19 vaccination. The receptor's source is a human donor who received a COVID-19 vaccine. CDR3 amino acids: CASILKTSGSYEQYF. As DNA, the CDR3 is TGCGCCAGCATTCTTAAGACTAGCGGCTCCTACGAGCAGTACTTC.